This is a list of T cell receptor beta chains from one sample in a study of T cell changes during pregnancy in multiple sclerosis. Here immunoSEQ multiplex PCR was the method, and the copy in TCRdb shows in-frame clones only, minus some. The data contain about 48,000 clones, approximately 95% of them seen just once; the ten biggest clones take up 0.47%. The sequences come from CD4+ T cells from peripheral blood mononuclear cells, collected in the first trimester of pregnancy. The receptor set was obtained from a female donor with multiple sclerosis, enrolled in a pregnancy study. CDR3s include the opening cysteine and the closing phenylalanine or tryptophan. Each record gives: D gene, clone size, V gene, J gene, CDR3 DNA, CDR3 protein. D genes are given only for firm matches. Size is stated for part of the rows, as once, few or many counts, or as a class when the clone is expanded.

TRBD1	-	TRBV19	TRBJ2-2	TGTGCCAGTAGTCGACAGGGAGCGAACACCGGGGAGCTGTTTTTT	CASSRQGANTGELFF
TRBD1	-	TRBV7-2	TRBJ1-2	TGTGCCAGCAGCATTGACAGGGCTGGCTACACCTTC	CASSIDRAGYTF
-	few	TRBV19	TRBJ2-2	TGTGCCAGTAGTATGGTTCGGACAAACACCGGGGAGCTGTTTTTT	CASSMVRTNTGELFF
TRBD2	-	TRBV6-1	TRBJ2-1	TGTGCCAGCAGTGAACGGACTAGCGGGGGGCTCTCCTACAATGAGCAGTTCTTC	CASSERTSGGLSYNEQFF
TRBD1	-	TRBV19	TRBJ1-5	TGTGCCAGTAGACGGGACAGGGGGGTCAAAGGATCCCAGCCCCAGCATTTT	CASRRDRGVKGSQPQHF
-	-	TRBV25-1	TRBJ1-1	TGTGCCAGCAGTGTCCCGGACCCAACAGGTGAAGCTTTCTTT	CASSVPDPTGEAFF
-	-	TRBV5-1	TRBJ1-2	TGCGCCAGCAGCCCAGCAGGGCTGGGCGGCTACACCTTC	CASSPAGLGGYTF
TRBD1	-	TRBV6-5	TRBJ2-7	TGTGCCAGCAGTTACTCGGCCGGGACAGGGACCTACGAGCAGTACTTC	CASSYSAGTGTYEQYF
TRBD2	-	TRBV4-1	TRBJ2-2	TGCGCCAGCAGCCAAGACGTTGAGGTAGCGGGGGGGCTGGGCAACACCGGGGAGCTGTTTTTT	CASSQDVEVAGGLGNTGELFF
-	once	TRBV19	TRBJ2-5	TGTGCCAGTAGTTTCCAGACCAGGGAGACCCAGTACTTC	CASSFQTRETQYF
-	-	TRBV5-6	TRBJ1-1	TGTGCCAGCAGCGAGCTGAGGATTACTGAAGCTTTCTTT	CASSELRITEAFF
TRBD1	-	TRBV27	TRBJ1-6	TGTGCCAGCAGTTTATGGGGACAGGGGAAGGATAGCTCCTATAATTCACCCCTCCACTTT	CASSLWGQGKDSSYNSPLHF
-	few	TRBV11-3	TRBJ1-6	TGTGCCAGCAGCTTAACTACCTCCGCACCCCTCCACTTT	CASSLTTSAPLHF
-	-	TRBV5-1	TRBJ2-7	TGCGCCAGCAGCTTGGCTAGTACGGTGGACGAGCAGTACTTC	CASSLASTVDEQYF
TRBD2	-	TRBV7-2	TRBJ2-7	TGTGCCAGCAGCCCCCAGGTAGGGCGGGGGGGATACGAGCAGTACTTC	CASSPQVGRGGYEQYF
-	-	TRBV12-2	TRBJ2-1	TGTGCAAGTCGCCCTCCGTGGGGGGGTTACAATGAGCAGTTCTTC	CASRPPWGGYNEQFF
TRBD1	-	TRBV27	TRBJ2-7	TGTGCCAGCAGTTTTCTCCAGGGGGCCCCATCCTACGAGCAGTACTTC	CASSFLQGAPSYEQYF
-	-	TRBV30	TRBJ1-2	TGTGCCTGGAGTAAATCGACAGTAAACTATGGCTACACCTTC	CAWSKSTVNYGYTF
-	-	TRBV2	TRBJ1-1	TGTGCCAGCAGTGAGCGGCCCCACATGGAGAACACTGAAGCTTTCTTT	CASSERPHMENTEAFF
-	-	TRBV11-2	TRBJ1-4	TGTGCCAGCAGCTTCCGGACAGCTTTCTACTCTAATGAAAAACTGTTTTTT	CASSFRTAFYSNEKLFF
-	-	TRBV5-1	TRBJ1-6	TGCGCCAGCAGCTTCGGAGAGGTGTCCTATAATTCACCCCTCCACTTT	CASSFGEVSYNSPLHF
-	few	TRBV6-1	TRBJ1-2	TGTGCCAGCACTCAAGGAGAGGGAGGGTTCTATGGCTACACCTTC	CASTQGEGGFYGYTF
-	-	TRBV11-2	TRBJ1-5	TGTGCCAGCAGCTTAGCAGGGGTCAATCAGCCCCAGCATTTT	CASSLAGVNQPQHF
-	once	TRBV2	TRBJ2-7	TGTGCCAGCACGACGGAGAACTACGAGCAGTACTTC	CASTTENYEQYF